This T cell receptor beta chain derives from a study of breast tumors, draining lymph nodes, adjacent tissues. Study-level results: Tumor TCR diversity was below lymph nodes but above nontumor tissue. Most tumor T cells seemingly derive from lymph node, then expand in tumor.

This CDR3 is 12 amino acids long. Germline loops: CDR1 SGDLS, CDR2 YYNGEE. Trimming cost V 7 bases and J 7 bases; bases outside gene matches: 8. TCRdb reanalysed the multiplex PCR reads using MiXCR and keeps one entry per CDR3 protein. The data contain about 100,000 distinct CDR3 sequences, less than 25% of them singletons. Breast cancer patients provided tissue from their axillary draining lymph nodes. This clonotype was counted at least ten times. Antigen specificity is unknown. The TCR sequence derives from a female donor with breast cancer. Some clones in this sample may be carry-over from other donors' samples. The sequencing input was axillary lymph node tissue. This chain joins TRBV9 and TRBJ2-7, with 7 bases matching TRBD2. In DNA form, the CDR3 reads TGTGCCAGCGGACTAGAGTTAGGAGAGCAGTACTTC. It yields the protein CASGLELGEQYF.